This TCR beta chain stems from a study of OX40 agonist ivuxolimab in advanced cancers. Background on the study: Patients enrolled in dose escalation were diagnosed with hepatocellular carcinoma, melanoma, renal cell or head and neck cancer.

TCRdb's copy holds only in-frame clones and misses some; the assay was immunoSEQ multiplex PCR. Of some 77,000 clones listed, approximately 90% are singletons. There are 15 residues in the CDR3. V was cut by 5 bases and J by 0 bases, with 10 bases left in between. CDR1 SGHTA and CDR2 FQGNSA come from the germline V gene. This specimen consisted of CD4+ or CD8+ T cells sorted from blood, obtained in a trial of the OX40 agonist ivuxolimab. The rearrangement joins TRBV7-2 to TRBJ1-4; D is unclear. The source is an adult with an advanced solid tumor such as melanoma, head and neck, liver or kidney cancer. The CDR3 reads CASSPRFSTNEKLFF. DNA for the CDR3: TGTGCCAGCAGCCCCCGATTCTCAACTAATGAAAAACTGTTTTTT.